These 20 T cell receptor beta chains were all obtained from the same sample, sequenced in a study of control samples from healthy donors and cancer patients. Some clones are missing from TCRdb's copy, which holds only in-frame ones; the method was immunoSEQ multiplex PCR. The profile shows 12,000 to 15,000 clones, approximately 75% of them singletons. The material sequenced was formalin-fixed, paraffin-embedded tissue. The origin of the receptors is a female donor with lung cancer.

This rearrangement joins TRBV7-2 to TRBJ1-2; D may be TRBD1 (6 bases). From germline, CDR1 is SGHTA and CDR2 FQGNSA. CDR3 length equals 16 residues. V lost 4 bases and J lost 0, with 15 bases in between. CDR3 coding DNA: TGTGCCAGCAGCTCCTACATAGGGACATCTAACTATGGCTACACCTTC. Protein: CASSSYIGTSNYGYTF.

The chain joins TRBV27 to TRBJ1-2, with D unclear. The CDR3 has 12 residues. With 8 bases removed from V and 4 bases from J, the gap between germline ends came to 11 bases. Germline CDR1 MNHEY, CDR2 SMNVEV (reference sequence). In nucleotides, the CDR3 is TGTGCCAGCGGTGGACTGCTCTATGGCTACACCTTC. Translated, it gives CASGGLLYGYTF.

The V and J genes are TRBV5-4 and TRBJ2-5, with 7 bases matching TRBD2. The V gene's germline CDR1 is SGHNT and CDR2 YYREEE (reference sequence). J gave up 2 bases and V 4 bases, and 17 bases lay outside the gene matches. CDR3 length: 18 residues. The CDR3 sequence: CASSRGGGATVGQETQYF. The CDR3 DNA follows: TGTGCCAGCAGCCGCGGGGGAGGGGCGACGGTTGGGCAAGAGACCCAGTACTTC.

The rearrangement joins TRBV5-6 to TRBJ1-2; TRBD1 agrees at 8 bases. Germline V lookup: CDR1 SGHDT, CDR2 YYEEEE. There are 15 residues in the CDR3. Germline trimming cut 1 base from V and 3 bases from J; bases unmatched to any gene: 5. The CDR3 DNA is TGTGCCAGCAGCTTGTTTGGACAGGGTGACTATGGCTACACCTTC. It yields the protein CASSLFGQGDYGYTF.

This chain connects TRBV28 to TRBJ2-4; D is possibly TRBD1 (6 bases). CDR3 length: 15 residues. V lost 6 bases, J lost 1 base, and 13 bases lay in between. Looked up from germline, CDR1 is MDHEN and CDR2 is SYDVKM. CDR3 nucleotide sequence: TGTGCCAGCAGCAAAGGGGGTACGGCCAAAAACATTCAGTACTTC. It translates to CASSKGGTAKNIQYF.

The V call is TRBV11-3, the J call TRBJ2-1; D is perhaps TRBD2 (8 bases). The CDR3 spans 14 residues. The V end was cut by 5 bases, the J end by 9 bases, with 17 bases between. Germline assignment: CDR1 SGHNT and CDR2 YENEEA. The CDR3 loop is CASSMSGGGGEQFF. DNA of the CDR3: TGTGCCAGCAGCATGTCGGGAGGGGGCGGTGAGCAGTTCTTC.

The V gene is TRBV11-3, the J gene TRBJ2-3, with no clear D. Per germline, CDR1 SGHNT and CDR2 YENEEA. Trimming pared 3 bases from V and 1 base from J, leaving 11 bases between. The CDR3 runs 15 residues. The chain's CDR3 is CASSLVPGGTDTQYF. DNA of the CDR3: TGTGCCAGCAGCTTGGTCCCCGGCGGCACAGATACGCAGTATTTT.

J is TRBJ2-5 and V is TRBV5-6; TRBD2 aligns across 9 bases. The germline gives CDR1 SGHDT, CDR2 YYEEEE. V shed 4 bases and J 5 bases; nucleotides not matched to a gene: 12. This CDR3 has 16 residues. CDR3 bases: TGTGCCAGCAGCATATGGGCGGGAGGGGTCCTGGAGACCCAGTACTTC. It encodes CASSIWAGGVLETQYF.

About this clone: The same CDR3 also results from other DNA sequences found in this sample. The chain employs TRBV6-2 or TRBV6-3 and TRBJ2-7; no firm D call. The CDR3 is made up of 13 amino acids. V was shortened by 0 bases and J by 3 bases, with 6 bases between the two germline ends. Germline V gives CDR1 MNHEY, CDR2 SVGEGT. The chain's CDR3 is CASSYSGDYEQYF. CDR3 DNA: TGTGCCAGCAGTTACTCGGGTGACTACGAGCAGTACTTC.

V and J are TRBV15 and TRBJ2-4; D not certain. Trimming shortened V by 3 bases and J by 0 bases, and 12 bases separated the two germline ends. The CDR3 covers 16 residues. Germline-derived CDR1 and CDR2 are LNHNV and YYDKDF (reference sequence). CDR3 protein: CATSRGNQLAKNIQYF. The CDR3 DNA is TGTGCCACCAGCAGGGGGAACCAGTTAGCCAAAAACATTCAGTACTTC.

The chain combines TRBV6-6 with TRBJ1-1; the D is unclear. Per germline, CDR1 MNHNY and CDR2 SVGAGI (reference sequence). The V gene lost 7 bases and the J gene lost 0 bases, with 15 bases spanning the gap. This CDR3 has 15 residues. CDR3 region: CASIYSPDMNTEAFF. The CDR3 coding sequence is TGTGCCAGCATATATTCCCCAGACATGAACACTGAAGCTTTCTTT.

This clone was recorded a few times. This chain uses TRBV7-2 with TRBJ1-2; D is uncertain. Germline loops: CDR1 SGHTA, CDR2 FQGNSA. V was pared by 3 bases and J by 6 bases, with 8 bases between. The CDR3 is 12 amino acids. Here the CDR3 DNA reads TGTGCCAGCAGCTTCCTCCGGGATGGCTACACCTTC. This translates into CASSFLRDGYTF.

The chain combines TRBV6-5 with TRBJ2-5, with a possible D match to TRBD1 (5 bases). The CDR3 is 12 amino acids. Germline CDR1 is MNHEY and CDR2 is SVGAGI. Trimming pared 7 bases from V and 2 bases from J, leaving 8 bases between. CDR3 amino acids: CASKGDQETQYF. DNA of the CDR3: TGTGCCAGCAAAGGGGATCAAGAGACCCAGTACTTC.

The V and J genes are TRBV14 and TRBJ1-5; D is ambiguous. Deletions cut 2 bases from V and 5 bases from J, with 7 bases between. CDR1 is SGHDN and CDR2 is FVKESK in the germline V gene. The CDR3 spans 13 residues. The CDR3 coding sequence is TGTGCCAGCAGCCAATTCGGAGATCAGCCCCAGCATTTT. This sequence encodes CASSQFGDQPQHF. Looking up the rest from reference TRBV14 and TRBJ1-5 gives the full variable domain: EAGVTQFPSHSVIEKGQTVTLRCDPISGHDNLYWYRRVMGKEIKFLLHFVKESKQDESGMPNNRFLAERTGGTYSTLKVQPAELEDSGVYFCASSQFGDQPQHFGDGTRLSIL.

The chain couples TRBV3-1 (or the pseudogene TRBV3-2) to TRBJ1-4; D not certain. The CDR3 is 14 residues long. V was shortened by 1 base and J by 5 bases, with 8 bases between the two germline ends. CDR1 and CDR2 from the germline V gene are LGHDT and YNNKEL (reference sequence). As DNA, the CDR3 is TGTGCCAGCAGCCAAGGGACCCCGAATGAAAAACTGTTTTTT. Residues: CASSQGTPNEKLFF.

This clone was picked up one time. This rearrangement joins TRBV6-1 to TRBJ2-2, with D perhaps TRBD1 (5 bases). This CDR3 comprises 15 residues. V was clipped by 3 bases and J by 6 bases, with 14 bases between them. Germline assignment: CDR1 MNHNS and CDR2 SASEGT. The chain's CDR3 is CASSDRVGFAGELFF. As DNA, the CDR3 is TGTGCCAGCAGTGACAGGGTTGGGTTTGCCGGGGAGCTGTTTTTT.

This clone was observed a few times. The chain has TRBV21-1 and TRBJ2-3; the table gives TRBD1 as D, unverified against the DNA. TRBV21-1 is a pseudogene locus. The CDR3 loop spans 15 amino acids. This chain's CDR3 is CASSKDRGIGDTQYF. The CDR3 bases are TGTGCCAGCAGCAAGGACAGGGGGATTGGAGATACGCAGTATTTT.

This clone was seen only once. The conserved final phenylalanine or tryptophan is absent from the CDR3, which likely points to a read error. Because the CDR3's place on the DNA is in doubt, the DNA is left out and the CDR3 is given as listed by TCRdb. The V and J genes are TRBV6-6 and TRBJ2-3; no DNA check was done on the table's D call, TRBD1. Germline V gives CDR1 MNHNY, CDR2 SVGAGI (reference sequence). The CDR3 extends over 13 residues, inclusive of both ends. The CDR3 sequence is CASTTDPRGPRGV.

The V gene is TRBV5-1, the J gene TRBJ2-2; the D gene is possibly TRBD2 (5 bases). The V end lost 0 bases, the J end lost 5 bases, and 11 bases lay between the germline ends. The germline V gene encodes CDR1 SGHRS and CDR2 YFSETQ. The CDR3 contains 15 residues. The CDR3 protein is CASSLDGSATGELFF. The CDR3 DNA reads TGCGCCAGCAGCTTGGATGGGAGCGCGACCGGGGAGCTGTTTTTT. Combining the CDR3 with reference TRBV5-1 and TRBJ2-2 gives the whole variable domain KAGVTQTPRYLIKTRGQQVTLSCSPISGHRSVSWYQQTPGQGLQFLFEYFSETQRNKGNFPGRFSGRQFSNSRSEMNVSTLELGDSALYLCASSLDGSATGELFFGEGSRLTVL.

This chain joins TRBV5-5 and TRBJ1-5, with unresolved D. This CDR3 spans 15 amino acids. Germline V gives CDR1 SGHKS, CDR2 YYEKEE (reference sequence). Trimming shortened V by 1 base and J by 0 bases, and 8 bases separated the two germline ends. CDR3 DNA sequence: TGTGCCAGCAGCTTGTACGGGTATAGCAATCAGCCCCAGCATTTT. It yields the protein CASSLYGYSNQPQHF.